This T cell receptor (beta chain) emerged from a study of blood T cell repertoires in COVID-19. Study-wide background: The United States, Italy and Spain were the sources of the acute and convalescent COVID-19 samples. Sample material is recorded as cDNA or gDNA derived from T cells, B-cell-depleted T cells, or PBMCs.

Original data processing: Estimates of nucleated cell counts were drawn from the amplification of reference gene primers. Profiled with immunoSEQ multiplex PCR; TCRdb holds only in-frame clones, not every one. The D gene and trimming were derived from the DNA, and the V and J assignments and clone size from that table. The data show some 280,000 clones, approximately 91% seen once. V gave up 7 bases and J gave up 3 bases; unmatched junction bases: 4. Germline loops: CDR1 SNHLY, CDR2 FYNNEI. The CDR3 contains 15 residues. This clone has a single count. The chain couples TRBV2 to TRBJ2-1; the match to TRBD2 covers 12 bases. This receptor was identified in a woman aged 40-49 years who had recovered from COVID-19. The specimen was peripheral blood. The CDR3 loop is CASTRLAGDYNEQFF. The CDR3 DNA reads TGTGCCAGCACCCGACTAGCGGGAGACTACAATGAGCAGTTCTTC.